The next 2 T cell receptor beta chains were all read from a single sample in a study of OX40 agonist ivuxolimab in advanced cancers. Clones were read by immunoSEQ multiplex PCR, and TCRdb kept only the in-frame ones, dropping some. There are 25,000 to 30,000 clones in the sample; more than 65% occur only once, and over 8.5% lies in the top ten. The sample consisted of CD4+ or CD8+ T cells sorted from blood, taken in a trial of the OX40 agonist ivuxolimab. Source of these receptors: an adult with an advanced solid tumor such as melanoma, head and neck, liver or kidney cancer.

The J gene is TRBJ2-5, the V gene TRBV29-1; no reliable D call. Trimming removed 2 bases from V and 5 bases from J, with 9 bases in between. The CDR3 is made up of 12 amino acids. Germline V gives CDR1 SQVTM, CDR2 ANQGSEA. As DNA, the CDR3 is TGCAGCGTTGAAAAGGGAATGGAGACCCAGTACTTC. Its protein is CSVEKGMETQYF. Full variable domain (rest looked up from reference TRBV29-1 and TRBJ2-5): SAVISQKPSRDICQRGTSLTIQCQVDSQVTMMFWYRQQPGQSLTLIATANQGSEATYESGFVIDKFPISRPNLTFSTLTVSNMSPEDSSIYLCSVEKGMETQYFGPGTRLLVL.

The genes are TRBV4-2 and TRBJ2-7, with TRBD1 identical over 9 bases. This CDR3 spans 14 amino acids. V shed 5 bases, J shed 1 base, and the junction held 3 bases outside the gene matches. CDR1 and CDR2 (germline): LGHNA, YNFKEQ. The CDR3 DNA follows: TGTGCCAGCAGCTCGACAGGGGGGTCCTACGAGCAGTACTTC. Its translation: CASSSTGGSYEQYF.